These 8 T cell receptor beta chains originate from one sample sequenced in a study of blood T cell repertoires in COVID-19. Using immunoSEQ multiplex PCR, the repertoire was profiled, and TCRdb retains in-frame clones only, with some absent. The sample comprises about 55,000 clones, approximately 90% of which are singletons, and roughly 3.6% rests with the top ten. The specimen was peripheral blood. The receptors come from a man between 35 and 55 years old with COVID-19, enrolled during active disease.

V is TRBV27 and J is TRBJ1-4, with D hard to call. The CDR3 sequence is 13 residues long. Germline V gives CDR1 MNHEY, CDR2 SMNVEV (reference sequence). V was pared by 3 bases and J by 8 bases, with 10 bases between. The CDR3 DNA is TGTGCCAGCAGTTTCCGGGGAAGAGAAAAACTGTTTTTT. Translating gives CASSFRGREKLFF.

The V call is TRBV4-1, the J call TRBJ2-7; no clear D gene. Trimming shortened V by 0 bases and J by 1 base, and 13 bases separated the two germline ends. Germline V gives CDR1 MGHRA, CDR2 YSYEKL. This CDR3 comprises 16 residues. The CDR3: CASSQDGWPLSYEQYF. CDR3 nucleotide sequence: TGCGCCAGCAGCCAAGATGGTTGGCCCTTATCCTACGAGCAGTACTTC.

This chain joins TRBV11-3 and TRBJ2-3; 15 positions match TRBD2. The CDR3 is 18 residues long. V lost 5 bases, J lost 4 bases, and 10 bases stayed unmatched. In germline, CDR1 is SGHNT, CDR2 YENEEA. CDR3 amino acids: CASSTGLAGGPSADTQYF. The CDR3 coding sequence is TGTGCCAGCAGCACGGGACTAGCGGGAGGACCATCAGCAGATACGCAGTATTTT. Combining the CDR3 with reference TRBV11-3 and TRBJ2-3 gives the whole variable domain EAGVVQSPRYKIIEKKQPVAFWCNPISGHNTLYWYLQNLGQGPELLIRYENEEAVDDSQLPKDRFSAERLKGVDSTLKIQPAELGDSAVYLCASSTGLAGGPSADTQYFGPGTRLTVL.

CDR3 loop: CASSQVGGTGVRDNEQFF. CDR3 sequence (DNA): TGTGCCAGCAGCCAAGTGGGGGGGACAGGGGTTCGGGACAATGAGCAGTTCTTC. The rearrangement joins TRBV3-1 (or the pseudogene TRBV3-2) to TRBJ2-1, with 10 bases matching TRBD1. Germline CDR1 and CDR2: LGHDT and YNNKEL (reference sequence). This CDR3 has 18 residues. With 1 base clipped from V and 5 bases from J, the junction kept 11 bases outside the gene matches.

The chain uses TRBV12-2 and TRBJ2-7; TRBD2, the table's D call, was not compared with the DNA. TRBV12-2 is given as a pseudogene. This CDR3 spans 14 amino acids. Here the CDR3 reads CASRPGTSGGEQYF. The CDR3 coding sequence is TGTGCAAGTCGTCCCGGGACTAGCGGGGGCGAGCAGTACTTC.

The chain recombines TRBV15 with TRBJ2-5, with 8 bases identical to TRBD1. The CDR3 length is 15 residues. The junction had 5 bases not matched to a gene; V was cut back by 1 base and J by 4 bases. In germline, CDR1 is LNHNV, CDR2 YYDKDF (reference sequence). In DNA form, the CDR3 reads TGTGCCACCAGCAGAGGTACAGGGGGAGGAGAGACCCAGTACTTC. It translates to CATSRGTGGGETQYF.

The V gene is TRBV6-5, the J gene TRBJ2-5; 11 bases match TRBD1. There are 15 residues in the CDR3. V dropped 6 bases and J dropped 4; count of bases not matched to a gene: 7. CDR1 is MNHEY, CDR2 SVGAGI, per germline. The CDR3 reads CASSPWTGGSETQYF. The CDR3 nucleotides are TGTGCCAGCAGCCCCTGGACAGGGGGCTCAGAGACCCAGTACTTC.

For the CDR3, the DNA is TGTGCCAGCAGCTCCCCTAGGCCCGGGGGATGCACTTCACCCCTCCACTTT. Translation gives CASSSPRPGGCTSPLHF. The chain joins TRBV21-1 to TRBJ1-6. TRBV21-1 is described as a pseudogene. This CDR3 region has 17 residues.